Below are 13 T cell receptor beta chains sequenced from a single sample in a study of blood T cells in healthy people across ages. The authors ran a second PCR of roughly 6 to 12 cycles using a sample-barcoded 5' primer and a J-beta primer mix. TCRdb re-derived calls from the 5' RACE reads in MiXCR, one entry per CDR3 protein. The sample holds over a million distinct CDR3 sequences, around 43% seen once. The sequenced sample consisted of blood. The receptor source for this set is a woman aged 60 to 75 in good health.

The chain employs TRBV29-1 and TRBJ2-1; no firm D call. This CDR3 region has 12 residues. The ends were cut back, 3 bases at V and 9 bases at J, with 12 bases in the middle. The germline V gene encodes CDR1 SQVTM and CDR2 ANQGSEA. The CDR3 loop is CSVDPPWGEQFF. The CDR3 nucleotides are TGCAGCGTTGACCCCCCCTGGGGTGAGCAGTTCTTC.

This clonotype has a count of ten or more. V usage is TRBV3-1 and J usage is TRBJ1-2; D call uncertain. The V gene lost 3 bases and the J gene lost 7 bases, with 15 bases spanning the gap. The CDR3 is 14 amino acids. Per the germline V gene, CDR1 is LGHDT and CDR2 is YNNKEL (reference sequence). In DNA form, the CDR3 reads TGTGCCAGCAGCCACTCAGATCGGGGATCTGGCTACACCTTC. It codes for CASSHSDRGSGYTF.

J is TRBJ2-7 and V is TRBV6-5, with TRBD1 matching 8 bases. The DNA matches TRBJ2-5 better at its end, which makes the J call doubtful. CDR1 and CDR2 from the germline V gene are MNHEY and SVGAGI. The CDR3 has 13 residues. CDR3 in amino acids: CASSSDRVGTQYF. DNA of the CDR3: TGTGCCAGCAGTTCGGACAGGGTTGGGACCCAGTACTTC.

V gene TRBV20-1 combines with J gene TRBJ2-3, with unresolved D. The CDR3 spans 14 residues. Germline V gene sequence: CDR1 DFQATT, CDR2 SNEGSKA (reference sequence). The V and J ends lost 3 bases and 2 bases respectively, with 12 bases between them. CDR3 in amino acids: CSASLPGATDTQYF. For the CDR3, the DNA is TGCAGTGCTAGTCTTCCCGGAGCCACAGATACGCAGTATTTT.

This chain uses TRBV21-1 with TRBJ1-2. TRBV21-1 is marked as a pseudogene. The CDR3 runs to 13 residues. The DNA of the CDR3 is TGTGCCACCTCCAATAGGCTCAACTATGGCTACACCTTC. Its protein is CATSNRLNYGYTF.

The chain has TRBV7-6 and TRBJ2-5; D may be TRBD1 or TRBD2 (5 bases each). Per germline, CDR1 SGHVS and CDR2 FNYEAQ. This CDR3 is 14 amino acids long. V was pared by 5 bases and J by 2 bases, with 12 bases between. The CDR3: CASSRGSGQETQYF. The CDR3 nucleotides read TGTGCCAGCAGCCGGGGCAGCGGACAAGAGACCCAGTACTTC.

The gene calls are TRBV14 and TRBJ2-5; no clear D. CDR1 SGHDN and CDR2 FVKESK come from the germline V gene. This CDR3 is 16 amino acids long. V lost 0 bases, J lost 5 bases, and 16 bases lay in between. For the CDR3, the DNA is TGTGCCAGCAGCCAAGATGTGGTCGGACGGAAGGAGACCCAGTACTTC. This sequence encodes CASSQDVVGRKETQYF.

This clonotype appeared a single time. The chain has TRBV5-1 and TRBJ1-6, with D perhaps TRBD1 (5 bases). Germline V gene lookup returns CDR1 SGHRS and CDR2 YFSETQ. CDR3 length equals 16 residues. With 4 bases removed from V and 8 bases from J, the gap between germline ends came to 19 bases. The CDR3 spells CASSQVVPGGHSPLHF. Written as DNA, the CDR3 is TGCGCCAGCAGCCAAGTAGTGCCGGGGGGTCATTCACCCCTCCACTTT.

This sequence joins TRBV7-6 and TRBJ2-5; D is uncertain. The length of the CDR3 is 13 residues. The V gene's germline CDR1 is SGHVS and CDR2 FNYEAQ. Trimming pared 6 bases from V and 3 bases from J, leaving 11 bases between. CDR3 sequence: CASSPSAEETQYF. CDR3 in DNA: TGTGCCAGCAGTCCTTCGGCGGAAGAGACCCAGTACTTC.

This chain links TRBV7-2 with TRBJ2-4; TRBD1 or TRBD2 may be the D gene (5 bases each). CDR3 length: 16 residues. CDR1 and CDR2 (germline): SGHTA, FQGNSA. V gave up 4 bases and J gave up 1 base, with 14 bases separating them. This chain's CDR3 is CASSSGRNLAKNIQYF. DNA for the CDR3: TGTGCCAGCAGCTCGGGACGGAATTTGGCCAAAAACATTCAGTACTTC.

V usage is TRBV6-1 and J usage is TRBJ2-7; D is undetermined. CDR3 size: 13 residues. V lost 7 bases and J 0 bases, leaving 10 bases between the germline ends. Germline CDR1 reads MNHNS; CDR2 reads SASEGT. The CDR3 protein is CASMGKSSYEQYF. In nucleotides, the CDR3 is TGTGCCAGCATGGGGAAGAGCTCCTACGAGCAGTACTTC.

This chain links TRBV6-5 with TRBJ1-5; 7 bases are shared with TRBD1. J was trimmed by 1 base and V by 5 bases; bases with no gene match: 5. The CDR3 runs to 15 residues. Looked up from germline, CDR1 is MNHEY and CDR2 is SVGAGI. The CDR3: CASSVDRASNQPQHF. CDR3 bases: TGTGCCAGCAGTGTAGACAGGGCGAGCAATCAGCCCCAGCATTTT.

The CDR3 is CSARDLGQGSEKLFF. The CDR3 DNA reads TGCAGTGCTAGAGATCTAGGGCAGGGGTCTGAAAAACTGTTTTTT. The chain employs TRBV20-1 and TRBJ1-4, with D maybe TRBD1 (6 bases). Germline V gives CDR1 DFQATT, CDR2 SNEGSKA (reference sequence). The CDR3 is 15 residues long. V lost 0 bases to trimming and J lost 7 bases, with 15 bases between them.